Below are 9 T cell receptor beta chains sequenced from a single sample in a study of regulatory T cells in long-lasting Graves disease. Time point given: persistent/refractory GD, antithyroid drugs over 5 years with positive TRAb. The TCR library was made from RNA extracted from PBMCs. To make TCR beta libraries, researchers used iRepertoire HTBI primers and Arm-PCR of CDR3 regions. TCRdb reprocessed the multiplex PCR reads with MiXCR, giving one entry per CDR3 protein. The sample holds 400,000 to 500,000 distinct CDR3 sequences, more than 20% seen once. This specimen was peripheral blood mononuclear cells (PBMCs), taken when the disease was refractory, from a patient treated with antithyroid drugs. Every receptor here comes from a female donor with Graves disease.

The sample holds a few counts of this clonotype. CDR3 in amino acids: CASSVGQDNSPLHF. The CDR3 region has the DNA TGTGCCAGCAGCGTAGGGCAGGATAATTCACCCCTCCACTTT. The J gene is TRBJ1-6, the V gene TRBV9; D unclear. Trimming left V 0 bases short and J 5 bases short, with 6 bases between. The CDR3 extends over 14 amino acids. CDR1 is SGDLS and CDR2 is YYNGEE in the germline V gene.

This clonotype came up many times. CDR3 protein: CASSKTGERGGYTF. The CDR3 bases are TGTGCCAGCAGTAAAACAGGGGAAAGAGGTGGCTACACCTTC. This chain connects TRBV28 to TRBJ1-2, with 7 bases aligning to TRBD1. V trimming: 5 bases; J trimming: 7 bases; junction bases outside the gene matches: 10. Per germline, CDR1 MDHEN and CDR2 SYDVKM. This CDR3 contains 14 residues.

In its sample, this clonotype was seen many times. The gene calls are TRBV6-1 and TRBJ2-7, with D perhaps TRBD1 or TRBD2 (5 bases each). Germline V gene data show CDR1 as MNHNS and CDR2 as SASEGT. CDR3 length equals 15 residues. The V end was cut by 6 bases, the J end by 2 bases, with 17 bases between. The CDR3 protein is CASRVKGTMTYEQYF. In nucleotides, the CDR3 is TGTGCCAGCAGGGTCAAAGGGACGATGACCTACGAGCAGTACTTC.

A remark on this clonotype: Germline is not matched at one junction end, which may reflect a read error. V and J are TRBV29-1 and TRBJ2-5; possibly TRBD1 or TRBD2 for D (5 bases each). This CDR3 has 10 residues. The germline gives CDR1 SQVTM, CDR2 ANQGSEA. Here the CDR3 reads CSGKWGTRYF. The CDR3 DNA sequence: TGCAGCGGAAAATGGGGGACCCGGTACTTC.

This sequence joins TRBV27 and TRBJ2-7; 15 bases map to TRBD2. The germline V gene has CDR1 MNHEY and CDR2 SMNVEV (reference sequence). V lost 0 bases to trimming and J lost 2 bases; unmatched junction nucleotides: 5. The CDR3 sequence is 18 residues long. This chain's CDR3 is CASSLSGTSGRTPYEQYF. The CDR3 nucleotides read TGTGCCAGCAGTTTATCCGGGACTAGCGGGAGGACTCCCTACGAGCAGTACTTC.

This clonotype was recorded many times. The chain employs TRBV20-1 and TRBJ1-1; no clear D gene. Trimming cost V 6 bases and J 1 base, with 12 bases left between them. The CDR3 contains 13 residues. Germline assignment: CDR1 DFQATT and CDR2 SNEGSKA (reference sequence). This chain's CDR3 is CSAPPGPNTEAFF. As DNA, the CDR3 is TGCAGTGCCCCCCCGGGCCCGAACACTGAAGCTTTCTTT.

This clonotype was recorded many times. The chain employs TRBV7-9 and TRBJ2-5, with D unresolved. This CDR3 has 12 amino acids. Germline CDR1 and CDR2: SEHNR and FQNEAQ (reference sequence). The V and J ends lost 3 bases and 0 bases respectively, with 2 bases between them. CDR3 coding DNA: TGTGCCAGCAGCTTCAACCAAGAGACCCAGTACTTC. Its translation is CASSFNQETQYF.

Of note for this clonotype: A read error may be the cause here, since a much bigger clone is one base away. The chain links TRBV12-3 or TRBV12-4 to TRBJ2-7; D tentatively reads TRBD1 or TRBD2 (5 bases each). This CDR3 spans 16 amino acids. The chain's CDR3 is CPSSQEFRGPGWEQYF. The CDR3, as DNA: TGTCCCAGCAGTCAAGAGTTTAGAGGGCCAGGGTGGGAGCAGTACTTC.

V gene TRBV27 combines with J gene TRBJ2-7; D gene uncertain. The germline V gene has CDR1 MNHEY and CDR2 SMNVEV (reference sequence). V was clipped by 2 bases and J by 5 bases, with 10 bases between them. The CDR3 length is 13 residues. CDR3 in DNA: TGTGCCAGCAGTTTAGTTAGGGAACACGAGCAGTACTTC. This encodes CASSLVREHEQYF.